A few counts support the clone carrying this T cell receptor (beta chain). The target antigen is unknown. CDR3 length: 14 residues. Germline V gene lookup returns CDR1 SQVTM and CDR2 ANQGSEA. Trimming shortened V by 3 bases and J by 0 bases, and 11 bases separated the two germline ends. This specimen belongs to a study of T cells after yellow fever vaccination. Study outcomes and limitations: Weaker in magnitude, the secondary response showed a faster peak on day 5 versus 15. Most clones from primary vaccination were detected again post-booster (96% CD4, roughly 90% CD8). The CD4 compartment and the CD8 compartment contained a small share of clonotypes in common.

UMIs and a universal primer site were added when TCR cDNA was made by 5'RACE template switching. TCRdb recomputed calls from the 5' RACE reads with MiXCR, one row per CDR3 protein. The sample has about 330,000 distinct CDR3 sequences; roughly 8.3% are singletons. The J gene is TRBJ1-1, the V gene TRBV29-1; unclear D gene. The sample here was PBMCs, taken about 41 days after the first yellow fever vaccination. This TCR was sampled from a man younger than 35 who received the YFV17D yellow fever vaccine. The CDR3 nucleotides are TGCAGCGTTGAGTACGGCAGTCTGAACACTGAAGCTTTCTTT. Its translation is CSVEYGSLNTEAFF.